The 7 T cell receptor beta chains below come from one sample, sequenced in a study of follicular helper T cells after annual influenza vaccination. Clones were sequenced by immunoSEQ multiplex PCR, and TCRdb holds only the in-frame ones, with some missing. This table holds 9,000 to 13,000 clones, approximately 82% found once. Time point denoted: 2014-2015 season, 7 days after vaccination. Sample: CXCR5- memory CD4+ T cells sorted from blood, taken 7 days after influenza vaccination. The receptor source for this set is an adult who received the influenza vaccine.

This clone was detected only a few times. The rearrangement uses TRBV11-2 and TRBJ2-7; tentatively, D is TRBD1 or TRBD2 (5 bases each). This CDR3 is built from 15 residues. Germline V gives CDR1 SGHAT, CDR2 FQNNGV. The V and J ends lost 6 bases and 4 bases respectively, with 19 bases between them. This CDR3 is CASRPTGVGTYEQYF. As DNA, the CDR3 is TGTGCCAGCAGACCGACGGGTGTTGGGACGTACGAGCAGTACTTC. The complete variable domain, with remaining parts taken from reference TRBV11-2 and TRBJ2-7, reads EAGVAQSPRYKIIEKRQSVAFWCNPISGHATLYWYQQILGQGPKLLIQFQNNGVVDDSQLPKDRFSAERLKGVDSTLKIQPAKLEDSAVYLCASRPTGVGTYEQYFGPGTRLTVT.

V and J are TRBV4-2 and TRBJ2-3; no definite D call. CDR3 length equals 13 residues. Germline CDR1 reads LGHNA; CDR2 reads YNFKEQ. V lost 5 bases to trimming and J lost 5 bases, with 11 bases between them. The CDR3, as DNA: TGTGCCAGCAGCTTCGATGAAAAAGATACGCAGTATTTT. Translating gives CASSFDEKDTQYF.

CDR3 amino acids: CASSSRRGQETQYF. The CDR3 DNA follows: TGCGCCAGCAGCTCCCGACGGGGCCAAGAGACCCAGTACTTC. This sequence joins TRBV5-1 and TRBJ2-5; possible D gene TRBD2, 5 bases. This CDR3 contains 14 residues. Germline values: CDR1 SGHRS, CDR2 YFSETQ. V lost 3 bases and J lost 1, with 10 bases in between. Full variable domain (outside the CDR3, taken from reference TRBV5-1 and TRBJ2-5): KAGVTQTPRYLIKTRGQQVTLSCSPISGHRSVSWYQQTPGQGLQFLFEYFSETQRNKGNFPGRFSGRQFSNSRSEMNVSTLELGDSALYLCASSSRRGQETQYFGPGTRLLVL.

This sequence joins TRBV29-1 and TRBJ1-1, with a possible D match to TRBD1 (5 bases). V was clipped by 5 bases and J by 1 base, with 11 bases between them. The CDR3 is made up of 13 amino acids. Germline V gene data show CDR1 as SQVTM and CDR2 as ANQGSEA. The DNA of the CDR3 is TGCAGCGTTCAAAGACAGACGAACACTGAAGCTTTCTTT. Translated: CSVQRQTNTEAFF. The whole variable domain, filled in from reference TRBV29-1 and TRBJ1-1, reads SAVISQKPSRDICQRGTSLTIQCQVDSQVTMMFWYRQQPGQSLTLIATANQGSEATYESGFVIDKFPISRPNLTFSTLTVSNMSPEDSSIYLCSVQRQTNTEAFFGQGTRLTVV.

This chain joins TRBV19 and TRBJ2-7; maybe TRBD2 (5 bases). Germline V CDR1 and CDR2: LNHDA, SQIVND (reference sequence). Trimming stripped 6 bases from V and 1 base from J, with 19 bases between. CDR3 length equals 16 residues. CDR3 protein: CASSGDSNARSYEQYF. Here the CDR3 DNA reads TGTGCCAGTAGCGGGGATTCGAATGCGAGGTCCTACGAGCAGTACTTC.

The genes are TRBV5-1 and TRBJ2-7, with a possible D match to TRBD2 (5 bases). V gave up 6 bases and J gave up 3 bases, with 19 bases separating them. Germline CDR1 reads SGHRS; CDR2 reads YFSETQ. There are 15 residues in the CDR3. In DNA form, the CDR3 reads TGCGCCAGCAAAGAGTCCGGGAACCCGGGCTACGAGCAGTACTTC. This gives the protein CASKESGNPGYEQYF.

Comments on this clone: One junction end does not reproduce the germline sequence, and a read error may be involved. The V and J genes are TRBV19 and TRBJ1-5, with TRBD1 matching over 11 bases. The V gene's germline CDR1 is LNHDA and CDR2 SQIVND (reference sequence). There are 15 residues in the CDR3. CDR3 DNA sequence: TGTGCCAGTAGTTTAGAGGACAGGGGGCATCAGCCCCAGCATTTT. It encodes CASSLEDRGHQPQHF. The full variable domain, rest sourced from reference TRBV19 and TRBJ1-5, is DGGITQSPKYLFRKEGQNVTLSCEQNLNHDAMYWYRQDPGQGLRLIYYSQIVNDFQKGDIAEGYSVSREKKESFPLTVTSAQKNPTAFYLCASSLEDRGHQPQHFGDGTRLSIL.